The source of this TCR beta chain is a study of cytomegalovirus exposure and HLA in healthy donors. Study-level background: Earlier findings included 90 million to 120 million unique TCR beta sequences obtained from roughly 200 million T cells. An early release of data contained roughly 86 million unique TCRs, which came from HLA-typed donors.

The PCR contained 60 Vbeta and 13 Jbeta primers. Study processing details: In a later analysis, the count reached about 82 million unique TCR beta chains, with about 10 million shared. Produced via immunoSEQ multiplex PCR; TCRdb's table is partial and in-frame only. V and J calls and clone size are copied from that table; D and trimming were computed from the DNA. The table has about 220,000 clones, roughly 82% seen once. Study conclusions and caveats: The study dropped some indistinguishable V segments, TRBV6-2 and TRBV6-3 among them.

With respect to this clone: The antigen remains undetermined.

The V segment lost 0 bases and the J segment 2 bases; nucleotides outside the gene matches: 3. The CDR3 sequence is 17 residues long. Germline CDR1 is SGHRS and CDR2 is YFSETQ. The TCR sequence derives from a man aged 40-49 years in good health and CMV-seropositive. Sequenced: PBMCs. This chain links TRBV5-1 with TRBJ2-1; 12 nucleotides align to TRBD2. As DNA, the CDR3 is TGCGCCAGCAGCTTGGGCGGACTAGCGGGAACCTACAATGAGCAGTTCTTC. Amino acid sequence: CASSLGGLAGTYNEQFF.